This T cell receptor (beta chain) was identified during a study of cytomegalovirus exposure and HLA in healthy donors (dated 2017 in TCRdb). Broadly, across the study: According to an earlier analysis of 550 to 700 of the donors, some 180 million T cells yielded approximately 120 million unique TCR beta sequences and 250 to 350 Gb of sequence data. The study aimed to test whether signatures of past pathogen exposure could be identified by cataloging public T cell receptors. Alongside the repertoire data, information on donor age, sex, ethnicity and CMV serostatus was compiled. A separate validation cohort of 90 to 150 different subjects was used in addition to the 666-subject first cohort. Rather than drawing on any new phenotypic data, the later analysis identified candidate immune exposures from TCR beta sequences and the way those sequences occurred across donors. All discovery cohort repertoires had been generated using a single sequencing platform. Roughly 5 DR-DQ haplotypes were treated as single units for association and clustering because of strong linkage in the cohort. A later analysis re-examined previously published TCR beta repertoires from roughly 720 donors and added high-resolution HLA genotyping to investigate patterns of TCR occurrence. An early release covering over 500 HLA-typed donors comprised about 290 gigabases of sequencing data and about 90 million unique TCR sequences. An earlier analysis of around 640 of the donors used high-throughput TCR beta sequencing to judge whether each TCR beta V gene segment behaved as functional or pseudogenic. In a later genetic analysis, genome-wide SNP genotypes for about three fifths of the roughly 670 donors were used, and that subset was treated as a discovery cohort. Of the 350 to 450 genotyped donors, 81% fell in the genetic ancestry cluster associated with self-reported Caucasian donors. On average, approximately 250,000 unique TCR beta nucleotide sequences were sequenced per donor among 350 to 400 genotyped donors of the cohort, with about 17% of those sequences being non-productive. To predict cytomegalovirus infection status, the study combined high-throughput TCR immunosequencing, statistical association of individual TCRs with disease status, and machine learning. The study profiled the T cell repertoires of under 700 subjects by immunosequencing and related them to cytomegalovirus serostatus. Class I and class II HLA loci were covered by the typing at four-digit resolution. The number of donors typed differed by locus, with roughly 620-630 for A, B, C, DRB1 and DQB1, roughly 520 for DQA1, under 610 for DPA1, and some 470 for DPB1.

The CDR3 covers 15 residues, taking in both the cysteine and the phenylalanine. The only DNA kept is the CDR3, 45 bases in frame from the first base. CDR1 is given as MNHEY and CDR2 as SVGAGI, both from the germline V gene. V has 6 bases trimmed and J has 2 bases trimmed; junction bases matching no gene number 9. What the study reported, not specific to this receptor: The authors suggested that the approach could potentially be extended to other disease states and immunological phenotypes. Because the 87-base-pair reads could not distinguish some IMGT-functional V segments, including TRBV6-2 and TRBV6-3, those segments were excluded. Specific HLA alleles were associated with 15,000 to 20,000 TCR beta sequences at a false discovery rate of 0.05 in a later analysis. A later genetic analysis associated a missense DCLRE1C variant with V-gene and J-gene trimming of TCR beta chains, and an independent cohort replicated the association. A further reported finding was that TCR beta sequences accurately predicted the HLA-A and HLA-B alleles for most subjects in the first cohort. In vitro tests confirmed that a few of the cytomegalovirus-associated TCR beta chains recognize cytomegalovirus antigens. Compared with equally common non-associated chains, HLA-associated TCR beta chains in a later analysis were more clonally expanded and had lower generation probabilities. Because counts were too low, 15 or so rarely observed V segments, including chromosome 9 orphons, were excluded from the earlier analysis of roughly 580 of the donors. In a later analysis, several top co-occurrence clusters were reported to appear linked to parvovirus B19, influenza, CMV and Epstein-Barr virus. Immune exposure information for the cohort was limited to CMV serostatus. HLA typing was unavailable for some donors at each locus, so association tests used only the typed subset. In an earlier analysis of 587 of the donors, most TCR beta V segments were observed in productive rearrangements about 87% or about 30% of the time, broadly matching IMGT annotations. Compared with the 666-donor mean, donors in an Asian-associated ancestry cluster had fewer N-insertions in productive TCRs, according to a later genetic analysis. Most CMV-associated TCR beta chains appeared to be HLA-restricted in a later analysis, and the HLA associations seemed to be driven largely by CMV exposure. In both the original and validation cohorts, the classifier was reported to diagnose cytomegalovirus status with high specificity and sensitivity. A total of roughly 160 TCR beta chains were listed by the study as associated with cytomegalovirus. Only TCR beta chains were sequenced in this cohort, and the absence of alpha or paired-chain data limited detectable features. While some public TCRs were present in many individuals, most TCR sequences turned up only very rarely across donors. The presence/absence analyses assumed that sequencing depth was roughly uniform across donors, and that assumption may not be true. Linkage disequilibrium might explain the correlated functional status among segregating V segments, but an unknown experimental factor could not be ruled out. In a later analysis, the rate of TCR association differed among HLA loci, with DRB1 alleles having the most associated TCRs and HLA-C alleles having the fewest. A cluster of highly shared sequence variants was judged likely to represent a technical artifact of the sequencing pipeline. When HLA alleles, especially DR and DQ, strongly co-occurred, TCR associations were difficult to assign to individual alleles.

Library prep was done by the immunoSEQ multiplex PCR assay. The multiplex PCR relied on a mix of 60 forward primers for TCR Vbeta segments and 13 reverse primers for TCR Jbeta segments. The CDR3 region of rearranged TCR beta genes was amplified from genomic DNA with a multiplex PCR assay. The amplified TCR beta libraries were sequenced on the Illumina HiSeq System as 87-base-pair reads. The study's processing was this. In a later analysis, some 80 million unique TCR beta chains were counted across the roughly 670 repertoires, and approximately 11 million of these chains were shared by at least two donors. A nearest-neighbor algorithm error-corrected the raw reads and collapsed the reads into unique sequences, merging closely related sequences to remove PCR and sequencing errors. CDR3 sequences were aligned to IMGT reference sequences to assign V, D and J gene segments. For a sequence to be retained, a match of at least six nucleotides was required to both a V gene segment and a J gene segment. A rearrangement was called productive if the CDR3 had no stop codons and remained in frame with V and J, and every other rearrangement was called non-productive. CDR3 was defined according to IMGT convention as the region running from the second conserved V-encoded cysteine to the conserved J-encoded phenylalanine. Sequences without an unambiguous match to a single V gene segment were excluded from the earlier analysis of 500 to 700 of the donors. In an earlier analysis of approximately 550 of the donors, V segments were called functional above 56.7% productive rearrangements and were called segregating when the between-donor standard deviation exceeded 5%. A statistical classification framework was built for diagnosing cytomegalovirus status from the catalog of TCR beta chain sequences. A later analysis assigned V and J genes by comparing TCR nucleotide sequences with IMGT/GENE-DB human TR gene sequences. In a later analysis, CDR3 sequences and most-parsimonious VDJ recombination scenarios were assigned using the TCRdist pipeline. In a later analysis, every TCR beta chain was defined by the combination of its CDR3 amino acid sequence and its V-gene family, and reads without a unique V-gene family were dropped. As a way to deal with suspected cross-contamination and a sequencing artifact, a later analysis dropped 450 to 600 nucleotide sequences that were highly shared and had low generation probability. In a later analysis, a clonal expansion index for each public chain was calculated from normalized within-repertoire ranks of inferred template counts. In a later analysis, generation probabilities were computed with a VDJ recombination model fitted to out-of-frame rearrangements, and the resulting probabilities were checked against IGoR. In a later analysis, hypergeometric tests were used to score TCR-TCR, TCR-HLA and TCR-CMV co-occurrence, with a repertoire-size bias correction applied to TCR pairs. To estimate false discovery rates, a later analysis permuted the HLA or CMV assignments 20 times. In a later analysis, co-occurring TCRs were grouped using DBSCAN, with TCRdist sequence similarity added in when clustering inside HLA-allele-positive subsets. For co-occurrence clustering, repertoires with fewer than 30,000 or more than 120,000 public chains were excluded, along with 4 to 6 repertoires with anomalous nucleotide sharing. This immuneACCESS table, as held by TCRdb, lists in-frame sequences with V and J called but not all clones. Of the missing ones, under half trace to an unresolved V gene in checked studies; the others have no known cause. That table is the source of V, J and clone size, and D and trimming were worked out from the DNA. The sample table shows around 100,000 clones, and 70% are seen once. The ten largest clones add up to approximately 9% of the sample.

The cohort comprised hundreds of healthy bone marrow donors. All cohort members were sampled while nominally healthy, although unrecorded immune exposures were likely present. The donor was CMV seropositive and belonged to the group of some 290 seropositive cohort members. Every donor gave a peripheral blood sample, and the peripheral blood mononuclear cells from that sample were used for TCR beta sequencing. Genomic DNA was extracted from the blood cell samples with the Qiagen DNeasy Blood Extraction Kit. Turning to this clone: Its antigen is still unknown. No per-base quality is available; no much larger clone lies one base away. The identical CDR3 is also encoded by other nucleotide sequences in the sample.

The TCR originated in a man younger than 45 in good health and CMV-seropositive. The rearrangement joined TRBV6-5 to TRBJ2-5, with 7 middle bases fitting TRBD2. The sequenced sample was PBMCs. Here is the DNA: TGTGCCAGCAGCCTCCGCGCGCGGGGGCAAGAGACCCAGTACTTC. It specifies CASSLRARGQETQYF.